This T cell receptor beta chain came from a study of blood T cell repertoires in COVID-19. Study details: PBMCs, B-cell-depleted T cells, or T cells were the source of the cDNA or gDNA that made up the material.

CDR1 is LGHNA, CDR2 YSLEER, per germline. V was shortened by 0 bases and J by 11 bases, with 16 bases between the two germline ends. This CDR3 spans 14 amino acids. Patients in Seattle were enrolled during active infection, then followed longitudinally. Authors' processing steps: Researchers report that nucleated cell counts were estimated from reference gene primer amplification. The assay was immunoSEQ multiplex PCR, and TCRdb's table has in-frame clones only and misses some. V and J calls plus clone size are reproduced from that table; the DNA served to infer D and trimming. The profile shows 150,000 or so clones, around 87% of them singletons.

The sample was peripheral blood. This sequence joins TRBV4-3 and TRBJ1-1; D unresolved. This sequence was found in a man in his late teens or twenties with COVID-19, enrolled during active disease. The CDR3 region is CASSQDNSRKLAFF. The DNA for the CDR3 is TGCGCCAGCAGCCAAGATAACAGCCGGAAGTTGGCTTTCTTT.